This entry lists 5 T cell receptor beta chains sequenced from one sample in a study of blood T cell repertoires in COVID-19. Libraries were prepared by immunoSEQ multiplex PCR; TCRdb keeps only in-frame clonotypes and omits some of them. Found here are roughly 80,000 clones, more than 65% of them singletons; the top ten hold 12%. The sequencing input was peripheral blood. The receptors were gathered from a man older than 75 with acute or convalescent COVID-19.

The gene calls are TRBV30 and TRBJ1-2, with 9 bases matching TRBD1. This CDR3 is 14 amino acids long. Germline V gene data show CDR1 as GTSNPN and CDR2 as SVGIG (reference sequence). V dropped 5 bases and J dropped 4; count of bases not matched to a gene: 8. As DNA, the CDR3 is TGTGCCTGGGAAAGACAGGGGGTAGCCTATGGCTACACCTTC. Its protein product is CAWERQGVAYGYTF.

CDR3 sequence: CASSRDRVTETQYF. CDR3 DNA sequence: TGTGCCAGTAGCCGGGACAGGGTTACGGAGACCCAGTACTTC. This chain joins TRBV19 and TRBJ2-5; 9 positions match TRBD1. Germline loops: CDR1 LNHDA, CDR2 SQIVND (reference sequence). The CDR3 is made up of 14 amino acids. The V segment lost 6 bases and the J segment 5 bases; nucleotides outside the gene matches: 7. The full variable domain, its missing parts supplied by reference TRBV19 and TRBJ2-5, is DGGITQSPKYLFRKEGQNVTLSCEQNLNHDAMYWYRQDPGQGLRLIYYSQIVNDFQKGDIAEGYSVSREKKESFPLTVTSAQKNPTAFYLCASSRDRVTETQYFGPGTRLLVL.

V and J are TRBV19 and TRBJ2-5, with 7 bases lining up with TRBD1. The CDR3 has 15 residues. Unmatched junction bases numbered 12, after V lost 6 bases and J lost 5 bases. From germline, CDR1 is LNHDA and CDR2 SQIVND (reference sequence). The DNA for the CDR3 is TGTGCCAGTAGCCGCGGCGACAGGGTCCAGGAGACCCAGTACTTC. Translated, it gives CASSRGDRVQETQYF.

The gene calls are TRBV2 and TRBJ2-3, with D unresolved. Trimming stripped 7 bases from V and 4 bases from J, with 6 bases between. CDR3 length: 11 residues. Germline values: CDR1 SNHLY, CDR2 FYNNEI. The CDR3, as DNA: TGTGCCAGCATTATCGCAGATACGCAGTATTTT. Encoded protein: CASIIADTQYF. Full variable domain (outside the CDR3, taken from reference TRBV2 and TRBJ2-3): EPEVTQTPSHQVTQMGQEVILRCVPISNHLYFYWYRQILGQKVEFLVSFYNNEISEKSEIFDDQFSVERPDGSNFTLKIRSTKLEDSAMYFCASIIADTQYFGPGTRLTVL.

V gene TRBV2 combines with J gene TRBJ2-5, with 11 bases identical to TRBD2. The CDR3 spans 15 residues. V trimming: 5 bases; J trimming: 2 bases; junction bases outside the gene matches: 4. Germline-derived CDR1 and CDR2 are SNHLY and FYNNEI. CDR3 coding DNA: TGTGCCAGCAGTCGACTAGCGGGGAAGCAAGAGACCCAGTACTTC. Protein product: CASSRLAGKQETQYF.